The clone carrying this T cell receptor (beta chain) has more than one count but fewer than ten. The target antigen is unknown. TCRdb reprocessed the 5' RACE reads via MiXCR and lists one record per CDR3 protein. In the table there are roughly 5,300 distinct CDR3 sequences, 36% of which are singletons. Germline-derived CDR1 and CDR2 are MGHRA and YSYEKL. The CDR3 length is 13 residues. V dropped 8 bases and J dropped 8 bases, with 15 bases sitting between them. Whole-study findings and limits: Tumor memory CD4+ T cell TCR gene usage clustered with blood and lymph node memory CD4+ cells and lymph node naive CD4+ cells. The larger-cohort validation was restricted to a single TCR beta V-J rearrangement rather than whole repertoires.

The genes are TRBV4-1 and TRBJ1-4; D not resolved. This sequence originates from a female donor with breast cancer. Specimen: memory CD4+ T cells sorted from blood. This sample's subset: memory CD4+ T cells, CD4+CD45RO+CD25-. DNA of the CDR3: TGCGCCAGCGGTAAGGTTAAAGGCGAAAAACTGTTTTTT. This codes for CASGKVKGEKLFF.